This T cell receptor (beta chain) was sequenced for a study of early T cells in non-severe SARS-CoV-2 infection (dated by TCRdb to about 2021). Broadly, across the study: Bulk RNA from unsorted whole blood was used for TCR sequencing, so alpha and beta chains could not be paired.

Libraries came from 5' RACE. Sequencing used a NextSeq 500. To correct for sequencing error and PCR bias, the TCR library protocol tagged individual cDNA molecules with unique molecular identifiers. TCR alpha and beta chains were both sequenced, and the abundances of alpha and beta sequences in each sample were closely correlated with each other. The source study handled its data this way. Decombinator V4 was used to annotate TCR sequences for V gene, J gene and CDR3. TCRs were defined as expanded if a significant change between any two time points was detected under a Poisson model with p below 0.0001. Abundances of TCRs were expressed as counts per million after normalisation to the total number of TCRs sequenced in each sample. MAIT TCRs were defined by TRAV1-2 paired with TRAJ12, TRAJ20 or TRAJ33, and iNKT TCRs by TRAV10 paired with TRAJ18. A search of VDJdb, accessed on 1 November 2021, was run for TCRs annotated to CMV, EBV and SARS-CoV-2, with TCRs annotated for multiple antigens excluded. In TCRdb, the public reads were trimmed at Q25 with fastp and aligned with MiXCR, with productive beta chains retained. Rows with one shared CDR3 protein collapse into an entry with the most common genes and DNA. These V and J calls are TCRdb output, not the study's own analysis. Across this sample there are under 65,000 distinct CDR3 sequences, with roughly an eighth seen only once. The biggest ten clones account for around a tenth of the sample.

The CDR3 measures 15 amino acids from cysteine to phenylalanine. The kept DNA is CDR3 alone, 45 bases in frame from the first base. For CDR1 and CDR2, the germline V gene (reference sequence) lists LNHDA and SQIVND. Trimming removed 0 bases from V and 5 bases from J; the gene matches leave 6 bases unexplained. A note on this clonotype: Its antigen remains unidentified. The record has no base qualities; no much larger clone is one base away.

The study was a case-control design nested within a healthcare worker cohort in London, UK, with weekly nasopharyngeal swab PCR tests and blood sampling. Healthcare workers were recruited between 23 and 31 March 2020, during the week of the UK lockdown, and were followed weekly for up to about 16 weeks. On the study overall, not on this receptor specifically: VDJdb matching was skewed toward anti-spike CD8 responses and likely underestimated virus-specific expansions by missing private and CD4 specificities.

Sequences were derived from whole blood, sampled at baseline. The V and J segments used are TRBV19 and TRBJ2-5; 7 nucleotides in the junction match TRBD1. The TCR sequence derives from an adult who was a healthcare worker with PCR-confirmed SARS-CoV-2 infection or an uninfected control (not recorded which). The nucleotides read TGTGCCAGTAGTATAGAGCGGACAGGTTGGGAGACCCAGTACTTC. This sequence encodes CASSIERTGWETQYF. The reference TRBV19 and TRBJ2-5 proteins fill in what lies around the CDR3, so the full variable domain reads DGGITQSPKYLFRKEGQNVTLSCEQNLNHDAMYWYRQDPGQGLRLIYYSQIVNDFQKGDIAEGYSVSREKKESFPLTVTSAQKNPTAFYLCASSIERTGWETQYFGPGTRLLVL.